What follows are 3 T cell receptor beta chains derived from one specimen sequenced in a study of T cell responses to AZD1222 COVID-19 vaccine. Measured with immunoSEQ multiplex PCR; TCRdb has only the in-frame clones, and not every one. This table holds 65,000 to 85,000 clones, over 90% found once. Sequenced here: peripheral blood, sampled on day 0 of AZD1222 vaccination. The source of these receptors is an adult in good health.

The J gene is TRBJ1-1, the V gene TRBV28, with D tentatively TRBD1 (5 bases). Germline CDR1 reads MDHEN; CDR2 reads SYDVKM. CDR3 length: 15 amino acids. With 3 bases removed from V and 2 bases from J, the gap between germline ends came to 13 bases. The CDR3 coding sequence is TGTGCCAGCAGTTTTGGGGGGAGGGGAAACACTGAAGCTTTCTTT. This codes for CASSFGGRGNTEAFF.

CDR3 loop: CASSSGSGRKSGELFF. DNA of the CDR3: TGTGCCAGCAGCTCGGGTTCAGGGAGAAAATCCGGGGAGCTGTTTTTT. The chain links TRBV7-2 to TRBJ2-2; perhaps D is TRBD1 or TRBD2 (5 bases each). Trimming left V 4 bases short and J 6 bases short, with 18 bases between. Germline CDR1 reads SGHTA; CDR2 reads FQGNSA. This CDR3 has 16 amino acids.

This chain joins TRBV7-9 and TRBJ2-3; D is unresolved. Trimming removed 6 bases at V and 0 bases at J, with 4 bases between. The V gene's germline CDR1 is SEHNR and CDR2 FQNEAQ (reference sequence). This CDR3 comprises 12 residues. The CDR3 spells CASRTSTDTQYF. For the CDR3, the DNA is TGTGCCAGCAGGACTAGCACAGATACGCAGTATTTT.